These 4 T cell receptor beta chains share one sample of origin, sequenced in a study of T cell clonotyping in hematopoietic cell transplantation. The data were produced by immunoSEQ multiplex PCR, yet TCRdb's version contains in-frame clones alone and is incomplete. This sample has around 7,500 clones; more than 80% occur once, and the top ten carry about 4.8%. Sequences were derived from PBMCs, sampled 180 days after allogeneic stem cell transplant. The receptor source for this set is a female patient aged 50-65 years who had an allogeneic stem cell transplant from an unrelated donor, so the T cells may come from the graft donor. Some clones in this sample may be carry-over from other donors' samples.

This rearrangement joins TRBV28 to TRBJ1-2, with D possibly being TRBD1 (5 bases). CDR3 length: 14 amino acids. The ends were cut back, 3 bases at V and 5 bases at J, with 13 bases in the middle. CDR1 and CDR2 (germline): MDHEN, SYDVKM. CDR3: CASSFGQGFYGYTF. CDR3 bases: TGTGCCAGCAGTTTTGGGCAGGGCTTTTATGGCTACACCTTC.

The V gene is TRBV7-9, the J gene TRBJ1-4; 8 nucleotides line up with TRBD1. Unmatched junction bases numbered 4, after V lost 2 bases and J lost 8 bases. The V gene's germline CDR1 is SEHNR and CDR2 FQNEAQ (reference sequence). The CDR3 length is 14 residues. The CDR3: CASSLQGAGEKLFF. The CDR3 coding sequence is TGTGCCAGCAGCTTACAGGGGGCGGGAGAAAAACTGTTTTTT.

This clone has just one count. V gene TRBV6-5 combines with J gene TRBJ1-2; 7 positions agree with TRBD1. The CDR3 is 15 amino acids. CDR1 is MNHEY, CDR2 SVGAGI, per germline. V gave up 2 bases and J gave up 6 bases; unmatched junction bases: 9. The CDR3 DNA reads TGTGCCAGCAGTTACATAGGGGGCGAGGTGGATGGCTACACCTTC. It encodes CASSYIGGEVDGYTF.

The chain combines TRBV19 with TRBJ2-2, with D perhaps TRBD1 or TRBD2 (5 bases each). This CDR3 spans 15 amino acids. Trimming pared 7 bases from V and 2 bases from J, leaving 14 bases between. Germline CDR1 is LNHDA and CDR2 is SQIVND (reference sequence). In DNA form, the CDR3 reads TGTGCCAGTACCCCGTGGGGGAGAAACACCGGGGAGCTGTTTTTT. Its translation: CASTPWGRNTGELFF. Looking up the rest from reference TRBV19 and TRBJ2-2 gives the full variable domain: DGGITQSPKYLFRKEGQNVTLSCEQNLNHDAMYWYRQDPGQGLRLIYYSQIVNDFQKGDIAEGYSVSREKKESFPLTVTSAQKNPTAFYLCASTPWGRNTGELFFGEGSRLTVL.